This T cell receptor (beta chain) was observed in a study of T-cell reconstitution after alpha-beta-depleted transplantation in children. The CDR3 is made up of 12 amino acids. Between the trimmed V and J ends, which lost 0 bases and 15 bases, there was a span of 13 bases. CDR1 and CDR2 (germline): SGHRS, YFSETQ. This sample's TCRbeta library carried unique molecular identifier barcodes. TCRdb ran MiXCR on the PCR reads and lists one entry per CDR3 protein. The sample lists around 480,000 distinct CDR3 sequences, 30% to 35% occurring once. This clonotype has ten or more counts. J is TRBJ2-1 and V is TRBV5-1; either TRBD1 or TRBD2 may supply D (5 bases each). Sequencing used PBMCs from the stem cell graft donor, obtained from the stem cell graft. The sequence derives from a human donor who donated a stem cell graft to a child with aplastic anemia. CDR3 in amino acids: CASSLEGPTLFF. The CDR3 region has the DNA TGCGCCAGCAGCTTGGAGGGACCAACGCTGTTCTTC.